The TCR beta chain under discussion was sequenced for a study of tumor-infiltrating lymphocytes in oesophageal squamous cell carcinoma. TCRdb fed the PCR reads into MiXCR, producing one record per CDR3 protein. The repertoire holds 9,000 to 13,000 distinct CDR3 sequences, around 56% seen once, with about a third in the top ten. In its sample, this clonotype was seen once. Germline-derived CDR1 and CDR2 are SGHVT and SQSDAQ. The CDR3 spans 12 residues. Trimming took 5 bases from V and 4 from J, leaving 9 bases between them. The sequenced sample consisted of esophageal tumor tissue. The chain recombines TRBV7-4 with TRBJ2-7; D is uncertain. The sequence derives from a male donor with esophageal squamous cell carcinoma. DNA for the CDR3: TGTGCCAGCAGCGCCCACTTTTACGAGCAGTACTTC. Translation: CASSAHFYEQYF.